The 11 T cell receptor beta chains below come from one sample, sequenced in a study of Ad26.COV2.S vaccination and SARS-CoV-2 variants (dated by TCRdb to 2020 to 2023). This specimen's treatment or condition label, interpreted: 19 received Ad26.COV2.S at low or high dose, single or two shots; about 5 received placebo; per-sample allocation not given. Repertoires of vaccine and placebo recipients were sequenced from samples collected on day 63 after the first injection. The library was made by the immunoSEQ multiplex PCR assay. The source is immuneACCESS, and TCRdb retained only in-frame sequences with V and J called. Part of the clones is not carried over; for the studies checked, unresolved V genes explain less than half of this, and the remainder is unexplained. The sample table holds a few hundred thousand clones, of which approximately 90% were seen once. 12% of the sample belongs to the ten largest clones.

Sequencing used peripheral blood, obtained in a trial of Ad26.COV2.S vaccine versus placebo. The receptor set was obtained from a person aged 18 to 59 who received the Ad26.COV2.S COVID-19 vaccine or a placebo.

The V call is TRBV6-6, the J call TRBJ1-1, with D unresolved. V dropped 8 bases and J dropped 1 base, with 14 bases sitting between them. There are 14 residues in the CDR3. Germline CDR1 and CDR2: MNHNY and SVGAGI (reference sequence). The CDR3: CASGDLRRNTEAFF. Written as DNA, the CDR3 is TGTGCCAGCGGAGACCTTAGAAGGAACACTGAAGCTTTCTTT.

To note about this clone: A junction end diverges from the germline sequence, so it may reflect a read error. The CDR3 loop is CASSVAGSYEQYF. CDR3 DNA: TGTGCCAGCAGCGTAGCAGGGTCCTACGAGCAGTACTTC. The genes are TRBV7-2 and TRBJ2-7; possible D gene TRBD1, 5 bases. CDR1 is SGHTA and CDR2 is FQGNSA in the germline V gene. This CDR3 comprises 13 residues.

The J gene is TRBJ1-2, the V gene TRBV5-1, with 7 bases matching TRBD1. Unmatched junction bases numbered 7, after V lost 3 bases and J lost 8 bases. The CDR3 contains 13 residues. Per germline, CDR1 SGHRS and CDR2 YFSETQ. In DNA form, the CDR3 reads TGCGCCAGCAGCTCTAGGGACAGCCTGGGCTACACCTTC. Translation gives CASSSRDSLGYTF.

The chain uses TRBV23-1 and TRBJ2-3, with no clear D. TRBV23-1 is classed as an ORF, of uncertain function. The CDR3 sequence is 19 residues long. V was clipped by 2 bases and J by 0 bases, with 21 bases between them. The CDR3 coding sequence is TGCGCCAGCAGTCAACATAGAGAAACCCCGGAAAATAGCACAGATACGCAGTATTTT. Protein sequence: CASSQHRETPENSTDTQYF.

The chain links TRBV6-2 or TRBV6-3 to TRBJ2-2; 13 nucleotides match TRBD2. V was pared by 6 bases and J by 7 bases, with 8 bases of the junction left unmatched. Germline assignment: CDR1 MNHEY and CDR2 SVGEGT. The CDR3 contains 16 residues. DNA of the CDR3: TGTGCCAGCAGCCGGACTAGCGGGAGTTCTGGCGGGGAGCTGTTTTTT. Translating it yields CASSRTSGSSGGELFF.

The rearrangement joins TRBV6-2 or TRBV6-3 to TRBJ2-1; a possible D gene is TRBD2 (6 bases). The germline V gene has CDR1 MNHEY and CDR2 SVGEGT. The CDR3 covers 15 residues. V lost 5 bases to trimming and J lost 3 bases, with 14 bases between them. CDR3 bases: TGTGCCAGCAGTATGCGGGAAAACCACTACAATGAGCAGTTCTTC. It translates to CASSMRENHYNEQFF.

The V gene is TRBV18, the J gene TRBJ2-5; D unclear. V lost 3 bases and J 0 bases, leaving 8 bases between the germline ends. This CDR3 has 14 amino acids. Germline loops: CDR1 KGHSH, CDR2 LQKENI. The CDR3 bases are TGTGCCAGCTCACCCCGACGGAACCAAGAGACCCAGTACTTC. Translating gives CASSPRRNQETQYF.

The chain uses TRBV30 and TRBJ1-1; unclear D gene. The length of the CDR3 is 14 residues. V lost 0 bases and J lost 1, with 9 bases in between. Germline V gene data show CDR1 as GTSNPN and CDR2 as SVGIG (reference sequence). In DNA, the CDR3 is TGTGCCTGGAGTGTACCCGGGCAGAACACTGAAGCTTTCTTT. This gives the protein CAWSVPGQNTEAFF.

The genes are TRBV2 and TRBJ2-5, with a weak D call TRBD1 (6 bases). Germline-derived CDR1 and CDR2 are SNHLY and FYNNEI. The CDR3 spans 14 residues. The V gene lost 5 bases and the J gene lost 2 bases, with 12 bases spanning the gap. CDR3 sequence reads: CASSIQGQQETQYF. CDR3 nucleotides: TGTGCCAGCAGTATCCAGGGACAACAAGAGACCCAGTACTTC.

This chain joins TRBV7-8 and TRBJ2-7; 9 nucleotides align to TRBD1. Germline CDR1 SGHVS, CDR2 FQNEAQ. With 5 bases clipped from V and 5 bases from J, the junction kept 10 bases outside the gene matches. This CDR3 has 15 amino acids. The CDR3 DNA follows: TGTGCCAGCAGCAACACCGGGACAGGGACGCACGAGCAGTACTTC. This translates into CASSNTGTGTHEQYF.

This chain joins TRBV3-1 (or the pseudogene TRBV3-2) and TRBJ2-3, with a tentative D call TRBD2 (5 bases). Germline loops: CDR1 LGHDT, CDR2 YNNKEL (reference sequence). Trimming took 1 base from V and 6 from J, leaving 11 bases between them. This CDR3 contains 14 residues. The CDR3 region is CASSQVLRGDTQYF. CDR3 coding DNA: TGTGCCAGCAGCCAAGTCTTACGAGGGGATACGCAGTATTTT.